The 6 T cell receptor beta chains listed next were all sequenced from one sample in a study of identical twins. Using its own MiXCR run on the 5' RACE reads, TCRdb lists one record per CDR3 protein. The data show 500,000 to 700,000 distinct CDR3 sequences, roughly 6.6% seen once. This sample also belongs to another study, concerning yellow fever vaccine responses in identical twins.

The sample taken for sequencing was PBMCs. These receptors were taken from a young woman in good health.

This clonotype was seen more than once but under ten times. The chain joins TRBV28 to TRBJ2-1, with D possibly being TRBD1 (5 bases). CDR1 MDHEN and CDR2 SYDVKM come from the germline V gene. The CDR3 covers 14 residues. V lost 5 bases, J lost 4 bases, and 12 bases lay in between. The CDR3: CASSPRTNYNEQFF. The CDR3 nucleotides read TGTGCCAGCAGTCCCCGGACAAATTACAATGAGCAGTTCTTC.

Ten or more counts support this clonotype. The CDR3 DNA reads as TGCAGTGCTAGAAGCCGGGACATCTCCTACGAGCAGTACGTC. This encodes CSARSRDISYEQYV. The V and J genes are TRBV20-1 and TRBJ2-7, with D tentatively TRBD1 (6 bases). V was pared by 2 bases and J by 0 bases, with 11 bases between. The CDR3 totals 14 residues. CDR1 and CDR2 (germline): DFQATT, SNEGSKA (reference sequence).

The chain links TRBV12-3 or TRBV12-4 to TRBJ2-7, with D possibly being TRBD1 (8 bases). V was clipped by 7 bases and J by 5 bases, with 21 bases between them. CDR3 size: 15 residues. CDR3 protein: CASNKGQGGGHEQYF. The CDR3 nucleotides read TGTGCCAGCAACAAAGGACAGGGAGGGGGCCACGAGCAGTACTTC.

This clonotype was found a few times. The chain links TRBV10-3 to TRBJ2-1; D gene unclear. The V gene's germline CDR1 is ENHRY and CDR2 SYGVKD. The V and J ends lost 4 bases and 8 bases respectively, with 12 bases between them. CDR3 length: 13 amino acids. This CDR3 is CAISGPRYDEQFF. In nucleotides, the CDR3 is TGTGCCATCAGTGGGCCACGGTACGATGAGCAGTTCTTC.

The sample holds a few counts of this clonotype. The V gene is TRBV5-1, the J gene TRBJ2-1; TRBD2 matches at 13 bases. The length of the CDR3 is 17 residues. Germline V lookup: CDR1 SGHRS, CDR2 YFSETQ. With V trimmed by 4 bases and J by 5 bases, 9 bases remained unmatched. The CDR3 region is CASSPGLAGEFNNEQFF. The CDR3 DNA reads as TGCGCCAGCAGCCCAGGACTAGCGGGAGAATTTAACAATGAGCAGTTCTTC.

The chain employs TRBV18 and TRBJ2-1, with D possibly TRBD1 on 6 matching bases. V was clipped by 3 bases and J by 8 bases, with 17 bases between them. Germline CDR1 is KGHSH and CDR2 is LQKENI. The CDR3 loop spans 15 amino acids. The CDR3 DNA follows: TGTGCCAGCTCACCCCCGGGACAAGTAAAGGATGAGCAGTTCTTC. This translates into CASSPPGQVKDEQFF.